The clone carrying this T cell receptor (beta chain) was seen a few times. The antigen remains undetermined. This entry is derived from a study of CD8+ T cells in alopecia areata. About the study: Treated patients were dosed with oral tofacitinib, taking 5 to 10 mg twice daily. Findings and limits, study-wide: Against the mouse data, patients shared TCRs less clearly, possibly for HLA reasons.

Once RNA had been extracted, it was reverse transcribed into cDNA to act as the sequencing template. Clones were read by immunoSEQ multiplex PCR, and TCRdb kept only the in-frame ones, dropping some. The sample has about 130,000 clones, around 49% seen once; the top ten hold around 19%. This CDR3 has 14 residues. J lost 6 bases, V lost 0 bases, and 5 bases had no gene match. Looked up from germline, CDR1 is SGHRS and CDR2 is YFSETQ. The chain combines TRBV5-1 with TRBJ2-7; 8 bases align to TRBD1. Sequenced here: CD8+ T cells sorted from blood, sampled at week 0. This receptor was taken from a human donor with alopecia areata. CDR3 bases: TGCGCCAGCAGCTTGGGACAGGGGACCCTCGAGCAGTACTTC. Residues: CASSLGQGTLEQYF.